This entry concerns a single T cell receptor (beta chain). Its specificity is unknown. In the PCR, 60 Vbeta and 13 Jbeta primers were used. Some clones are missing from TCRdb's copy, which holds only in-frame ones; the method was immunoSEQ multiplex PCR. Here the sample spans approximately 160,000 clones, just under 80% being singletons. This sample was taken from a study of cytomegalovirus exposure and HLA in healthy donors. CDR1 and CDR2 (germline): SGDLS, YYNGEE. This CDR3 contains 14 residues. Trimming stripped 0 bases from V and 5 bases from J, with 12 bases between. Study-wide results and limits: Overall, roughly 170 TCR beta chains were annotated as cytomegalovirus-associated. Earlier findings revealed that most TCR beta V segments proved productive either about 90% or about 30% of the time. A cluster of highly shared sequence variants was likely a sequencing artifact.

This sequence originates from a woman aged 50 to 60 in good health and CMV-seropositive. The specimen was PBMCs. This sequence joins TRBV9 and TRBJ2-7; D is unresolved. The CDR3 loop reads CASSVGSSFDEQYF. The CDR3 DNA reads as TGTGCCAGCAGCGTAGGGTCGAGTTTCGACGAGCAGTACTTC. Drawing the rest from reference TRBV9 and TRBJ2-7, the complete variable domain is DSGVTQTPKHLITATGQRVTLRCSPRSGDLSVYWYQQSLDQGLQFLIQYYNGEERAKGNILERFSAQQFPDLHSELNLSSLELGDSALYFCASSVGSSFDEQYFGPGTRLTVT.